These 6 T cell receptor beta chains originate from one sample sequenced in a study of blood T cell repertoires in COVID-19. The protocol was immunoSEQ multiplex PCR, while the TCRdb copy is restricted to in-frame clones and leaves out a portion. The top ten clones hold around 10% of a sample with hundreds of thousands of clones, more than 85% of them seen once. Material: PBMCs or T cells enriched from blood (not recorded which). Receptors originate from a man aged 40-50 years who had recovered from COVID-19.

The CDR3 spells CASSVWRGRGETQYF. The CDR3 bases are TGTGCCAGCAGCGTTTGGCGGGGCCGAGGGGAGACCCAGTACTTC. The chain joins TRBV9 to TRBJ2-5, with a possible D match to TRBD2 (6 bases). Germline-derived CDR1 and CDR2 are SGDLS and YYNGEE. The CDR3 runs to 15 residues. With 2 bases removed from V and 5 bases from J, the gap between germline ends came to 16 bases.

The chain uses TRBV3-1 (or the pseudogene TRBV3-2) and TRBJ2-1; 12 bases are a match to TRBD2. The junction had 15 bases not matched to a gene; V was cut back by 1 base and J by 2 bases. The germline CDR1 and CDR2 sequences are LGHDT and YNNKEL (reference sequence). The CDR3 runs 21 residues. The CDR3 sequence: CASSQAFKTSGRGIPYNEQFF. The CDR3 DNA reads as TGTGCCAGCAGCCAAGCTTTCAAGACTAGCGGGAGAGGTATCCCCTACAATGAGCAGTTCTTC.

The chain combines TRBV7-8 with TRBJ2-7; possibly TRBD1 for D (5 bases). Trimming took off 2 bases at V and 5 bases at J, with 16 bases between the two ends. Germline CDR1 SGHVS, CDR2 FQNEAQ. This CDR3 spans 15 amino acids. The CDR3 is CASSLLVRVGDEQYF. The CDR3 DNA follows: TGTGCCAGCAGCTTACTAGTCAGGGTCGGTGACGAGCAGTACTTC. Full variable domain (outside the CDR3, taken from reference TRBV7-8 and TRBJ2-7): GAGVSQSPRYKVAKRGQDVALRCDPISGHVSLFWYQQALGQGPEFLTYFQNEAQLDKSGLPSDRFFAERPEGSVSTLKIQRTQQEDSAVYLCASSLLVRVGDEQYFGPGTRLTVT.

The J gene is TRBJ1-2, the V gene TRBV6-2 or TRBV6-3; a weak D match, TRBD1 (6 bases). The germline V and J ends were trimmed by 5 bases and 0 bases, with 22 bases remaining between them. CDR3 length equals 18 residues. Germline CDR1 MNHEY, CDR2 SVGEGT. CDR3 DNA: TGTGCCAGCAGTGGCGACAGGCCTCTCACCTCATCTAACTATGGCTACACCTTC. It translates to CASSGDRPLTSSNYGYTF.

CDR3 sequence reads: CASSLGTSGVSYEQYF. The CDR3, as DNA: TGTGCCAGCAGCCTTGGGACTAGCGGGGTCTCCTACGAGCAGTACTTC. The rearrangement links TRBV7-2 to TRBJ2-7, with 13 bases aligning to TRBD2. This CDR3 is built from 16 residues. The V gene's germline CDR1 is SGHTA and CDR2 FQGNSA. The V and J ends lost 5 bases and 0 bases, in that order; junction bases with no gene match: 4.

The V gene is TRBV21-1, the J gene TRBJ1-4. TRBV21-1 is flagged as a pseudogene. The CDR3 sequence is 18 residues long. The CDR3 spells CASGLVSRGRFTNEKLFF. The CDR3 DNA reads TGTGCCAGCGGATTAGTTAGTCGGGGGAGGTTCACTAATGAAAAACTGTTTTTT.